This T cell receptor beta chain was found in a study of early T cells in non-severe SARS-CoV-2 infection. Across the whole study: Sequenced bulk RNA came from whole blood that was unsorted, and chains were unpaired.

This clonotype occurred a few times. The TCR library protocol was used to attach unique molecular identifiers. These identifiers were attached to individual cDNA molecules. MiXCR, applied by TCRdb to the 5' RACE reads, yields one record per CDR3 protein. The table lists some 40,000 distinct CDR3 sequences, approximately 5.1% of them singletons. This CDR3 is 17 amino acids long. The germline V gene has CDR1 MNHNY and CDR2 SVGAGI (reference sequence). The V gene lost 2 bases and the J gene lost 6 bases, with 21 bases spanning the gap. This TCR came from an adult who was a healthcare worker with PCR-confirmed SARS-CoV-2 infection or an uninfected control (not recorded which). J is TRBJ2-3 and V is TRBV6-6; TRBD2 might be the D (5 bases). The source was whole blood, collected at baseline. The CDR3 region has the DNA TGTGCCAGCAGTTACGTCTCCGGGCCCCCGAGAGGGGATACGCAGTATTTT. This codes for CASSYVSGPPRGDTQYF.